One and the same sample provided the 8 T cell receptor beta chains below, sequenced in a study of spatial heterogeneity in lung cancer (dated by TCRdb to the late 2010s). Broader findings and caveats from the paper: The number of expanded intratumoral alpha and beta TCRs correlated with the tumor nonsynonymous mutation count.

Their target antigens are unknown. The time point label here, explained by the study, means: sample taken at primary tumor resection. The library was obtained by 5' RACE. The reads were generated on a NextSeq 500. The raw public data were reprocessed by TCRdb itself: fastp quality trimming at Q25, MiXCR clonotype calling, in-frame beta chains only. Rows with one shared CDR3 protein collapse into an entry with the most common genes and DNA. This sample gives about 100,000 distinct CDR3 sequences in total; approximately 4.7% of them show up just once. The ten largest account for 21% of the sample. The material was lung tumor tissue, obtained at surgery. Source of these receptors: a male donor with early-stage non-small cell lung cancer.

This clonotype was counted many times. This chain uses TRBV9 with TRBJ2-1; perhaps TRBD2 as D (5 bases). V lost 4 bases and J 0 bases, leaving 14 bases between the germline ends. Looked up from germline, CDR1 is SGDLS and CDR2 is YYNGEE. CDR3 length: 16 amino acids. As DNA, the CDR3 is TGTGCCAGCAGCATGCACGGACTGAGCTCCTACAATGAGCAGTTCTTC. It translates to CASSMHGLSSYNEQFF.

The chain is built from TRBV20-1 and TRBJ2-6, with unresolved D. The length of the CDR3 is 13 residues. The ends were cut back, 6 bases at V and 2 bases at J, with 8 bases in the middle. Germline CDR1 and CDR2: DFQATT and SNEGSKA (reference sequence). The CDR3 DNA follows: TGCAGTGCCAGCGTCCCTGGGGCCAACGTCCTGACTTTC. Its protein is CSASVPGANVLTF.

This clonotype was observed many times. Here the CDR3 reads CASSVGHEQFF. CDR3 nucleotide sequence: TGTGCCAGCAGCGTTGGGCATGAGCAGTTCTTC. The chain carries TRBV9 and TRBJ2-1, with no clear D. V gave up 2 bases and J gave up 8 bases, with 5 bases separating them. Germline CDR1 SGDLS, CDR2 YYNGEE. This CDR3 has 11 amino acids.

This clonotype showed up many times. The chain carries TRBV12-3 or TRBV12-4 and TRBJ2-1, with 10 nucleotides matching TRBD2. The CDR3 is 15 amino acids. V dropped 4 bases and J dropped 4; count of bases not matched to a gene: 4. The CDR3 nucleotides are TGTGCCAGCAGTTCTCTAGCGGGAGATTACAATGAGCAGTTCTTC. It specifies CASSSLAGDYNEQFF.

A few counts support this clonotype. The CDR3 loop reads CASRTPGLLTDTQYF. The CDR3, as DNA: TGTGCCAGCAGAACTCCGGGGTTACTCACAGATACGCAGTATTTT. The chain couples TRBV7-9 to TRBJ2-3, with a possible D match to TRBD2 (5 bases). The CDR3 totals 15 residues. Germline assignment: CDR1 SEHNR and CDR2 FQNEAQ (reference sequence). Trimming removed 6 bases from V and 2 bases from J, with 15 bases in between.

This clonotype has ten or more counts. V is TRBV29-1 and J is TRBJ2-7; 8 bases agree with TRBD1. With 4 bases clipped from V and 5 bases from J, the junction kept 7 bases outside the gene matches. Germline CDR1 is SQVTM and CDR2 is ANQGSEA. This CDR3 contains 13 residues. DNA for the CDR3: TGCAGCGTTGCCCCAACAGGGGGAAACGAGCAGTACTTC. Amino acid sequence: CSVAPTGGNEQYF.

This clonotype occurred many times. The rearrangement uses TRBV27 and TRBJ1-5; possibly TRBD1 for D (6 bases). V was cut by 0 bases and J by 9 bases, with 12 bases left in between. CDR3 size: 14 residues. The germline V gene has CDR1 MNHEY and CDR2 SMNVEV (reference sequence). As DNA, the CDR3 is TGTGCCAGCAGTTTATCGCAGGGGAGGGGGCCCCAGCATTTT. Its protein product is CASSLSQGRGPQHF.

This clonotype was detected a few times. The chain links TRBV7-9 to TRBJ2-2; a weak D match, TRBD1 (6 bases). CDR1 and CDR2 from the germline V gene are SEHNR and FQNEAQ (reference sequence). This CDR3 comprises 15 residues. V was pared by 5 bases and J by 3 bases, with 13 bases between. CDR3 DNA sequence: TGTGCCAGCAGCCCACAGGGTATTGACACCGGGGAGCTGTTTTTT. Translated: CASSPQGIDTGELFF.